The next 21 T cell receptor beta chains were all read from a single sample in a study of T cells in Graves' hyperthyroidism and ophthalmopathy. RNA transcripts served as the template for amplifying TCR beta CDR3 regions. The HTBI set primed first-round TCR CDR3 RT-PCR. Each CDR3 protein gets one entry after TCRdb re-called the multiplex PCR reads with MiXCR. The data show 500,000 to 800,000 distinct CDR3 sequences, roughly 15% seen once. Sequenced sample: blood. The origin of the receptors is a woman aged 45-59 years with Graves' ophthalmopathy.

This clonotype was seen at least ten times. CDR3 sequence (DNA): TGTGCCAGCAGCGTAGACGCTCTCGGAGGAGAGCAGTACTTC. It yields the protein CASSVDALGGEQYF. V and J are TRBV9 and TRBJ2-7, with D maybe TRBD2 (5 bases). Germline values: CDR1 SGDLS, CDR2 YYNGEE. With 0 bases removed from V and 7 bases from J, the gap between germline ends came to 14 bases. The CDR3 is 14 amino acids.

This clonotype occurred a few times. The chain joins TRBV9 to TRBJ2-2; D not certain. The germline V gene encodes CDR1 SGDLS and CDR2 YYNGEE. This CDR3 has 13 amino acids. The germline V and J ends were trimmed by 6 bases and 1 base, with 7 bases remaining between them. CDR3 in DNA: TGTGCCAGCAAAGCACAGAACACCGGGGAGCTGTTTTTT. Translating gives CASKAQNTGELFF.

The chain employs TRBV5-1 and TRBJ1-1; 7 nucleotides match TRBD1. Germline V gives CDR1 SGHRS, CDR2 YFSETQ. V lost 0 bases and J lost 1; bases outside the gene matches: 6. The CDR3 runs to 16 residues. In nucleotides, the CDR3 is TGCGCCAGCAGCTTGGGGACCGGGACAGCGAACACTGAAGCTTTCTTT. It is translated as CASSLGTGTANTEAFF.

This clonotype was observed many times. This rearrangement joins TRBV20-1 to TRBJ2-5; possibly TRBD1 for D (5 bases). Germline V gives CDR1 DFQATT, CDR2 SNEGSKA (reference sequence). V was shortened by 1 base and J by 2 bases, with 11 bases between the two germline ends. This CDR3 is built from 14 residues. CDR3 nucleotide sequence: TGCAGTGCTAGAGTGCAGGGATGGCAAGAGACCCAGTACTTC. Translated, it gives CSARVQGWQETQYF.

The V call is TRBV7-9, the J call TRBJ2-5, with TRBD2 identical over 16 bases. This CDR3 is 19 amino acids long. With V trimmed by 1 base and J by 7 bases, 12 bases remained unmatched. The germline gives CDR1 SEHNR, CDR2 FQNEAQ (reference sequence). CDR3 protein: CASSLGGLAGGPSSATQYF. In nucleotides, the CDR3 is TGTGCCAGCAGCTTAGGGGGACTAGCGGGAGGGCCATCCTCGGCGACCCAGTACTTC.

The sample holds many counts of this clonotype. The V and J genes are TRBV5-1 and TRBJ2-7; the D gene is possibly TRBD2 (5 bases). CDR3 size: 14 residues. Trimming removed 4 bases from V and 2 bases from J, with 13 bases in between. Germline CDR1 is SGHRS and CDR2 is YFSETQ. In DNA, the CDR3 is TGCGCCAGCAGCCCCCGGGGAGCTACCTACGAGCAGTACTTC. Translating gives CASSPRGATYEQYF.

This clonotype has only a few counts. V gene TRBV4-1 combines with J gene TRBJ1-2; D not certain. V shed 0 bases and J shed 6 bases, with 17 bases lying between them. The germline CDR1 and CDR2 sequences are MGHRA and YSYEKL. The CDR3 runs 16 residues. The CDR3 reads CASSQDPFRTAHGYTF. The CDR3 DNA sequence: TGCGCCAGCAGCCAAGATCCATTTCGGACGGCCCATGGCTACACCTTC.

This clonotype has more than one count but fewer than ten. The chain is built from TRBV7-9 and TRBJ2-1; 16 nucleotides match TRBD2. Germline values: CDR1 SEHNR, CDR2 FQNEAQ (reference sequence). The CDR3 has 18 amino acids. Losses at the gene ends were 5 bases for V and 0 bases for J; bases not matched to a gene: 4. Here the CDR3 DNA reads TGTGCCAGCAGCGGGGGACTAGCGGGAGGGAGCTCCTACAATGAGCAGTTCTTC. Protein sequence: CASSGGLAGGSSYNEQFF.

The chain combines TRBV27 with TRBJ2-6; D is unresolved. Germline CDR1 is MNHEY and CDR2 is SMNVEV (reference sequence). The CDR3 is 15 amino acids. V lost 3 bases and J 1 base, leaving 7 bases between the germline ends. This CDR3 reads CASSFVESGANVLTF. The CDR3 DNA is TGTGCCAGCAGTTTTGTGGAATCTGGGGCCAACGTCCTGACTTTC.

The V gene is TRBV5-1, the J gene TRBJ1-2; tentatively, D is TRBD1 (5 bases). The CDR3 loop spans 15 amino acids. The germline gives CDR1 SGHRS, CDR2 YFSETQ. V lost 0 bases to trimming and J lost 4 bases, with 13 bases between them. DNA for the CDR3: TGCGCCAGCAGCTTGGCGGGGGGGAACGTCTATGGCTACACCTTC. It specifies CASSLAGGNVYGYTF. Full variable domain (outside the CDR3, taken from reference TRBV5-1 and TRBJ1-2): KAGVTQTPRYLIKTRGQQVTLSCSPISGHRSVSWYQQTPGQGLQFLFEYFSETQRNKGNFPGRFSGRQFSNSRSEMNVSTLELGDSALYLCASSLAGGNVYGYTFGSGTRLTVV.

This clonotype came up a few times. The gene calls are TRBV30 and TRBJ2-7, with 7 positions matching TRBD1. Germline V gene lookup returns CDR1 GTSNPN and CDR2 SVGIG (reference sequence). There are 12 residues in the CDR3. The V gene end was trimmed by 4 bases and the J gene end by 3 bases; junction bases not matched to a gene: 3. The CDR3 DNA reads as TGTGCCTGGACGGACAGGCACTACGAGCAGTACTTC. Translating gives CAWTDRHYEQYF. Full variable domain (missing parts from reference TRBV30 and TRBJ2-7): SQTIHQWPATLVQPVGSPLSLECTVEGTSNPNLYWYRQAAGRGLQLLFYSVGIGQISSEVPQNLSASRPQDRQFILSSKKLLLSDSGFYLCAWTDRHYEQYFGPGTRLTVT.

This clonotype was seen at least ten times. The J gene is TRBJ2-1, the V gene TRBV7-9, with 13 bases identical to TRBD2. Germline V CDR1 and CDR2: SEHNR, FQNEAQ (reference sequence). The CDR3 length is 16 residues. The V segment lost 4 bases and the J segment 8 bases; nucleotides outside the gene matches: 8. CDR3 DNA sequence: TGTGCCAGCAGCTCTCGGACTAGCGGGAGAGGGTATGAGCAGTTCTTC. It codes for CASSSRTSGRGYEQFF.

This clonotype was picked up many times. The rearrangement joins TRBV4-3 to TRBJ2-5; 8 bases match TRBD1. Trimming cost V 4 bases and J 5 bases; bases outside gene matches: 9. This CDR3 is 15 amino acids long. Germline CDR1 reads LGHNA; CDR2 reads YSLEER. The CDR3 coding sequence is TGCGCCAGCAGCCCGAGGGACAGGAGAGGGGAGACCCAGTACTTC. As protein: CASSPRDRRGETQYF.

There are many counts of this clonotype. The chain couples TRBV11-3 to TRBJ1-1; D gene ambiguous. The V gene's germline CDR1 is SGHNT and CDR2 YENEEA. The V end lost 3 bases, the J end lost 7 bases, and 9 bases lay between the germline ends. CDR3 length: 12 amino acids. Here the CDR3 DNA reads TGTGCCAGCAGCTTTACGGACGGTGAAGCTTTCTTT. This sequence encodes CASSFTDGEAFF.

The chain couples TRBV11-3 to TRBJ2-4; D is possibly TRBD1 (5 bases). The CDR3 loop spans 13 amino acids. V was clipped by 4 bases and J by 12 bases, with 16 bases between them. The germline gives CDR1 SGHNT, CDR2 YENEEA. This chain's CDR3 is CASSSQNTGHQYF. As DNA, the CDR3 is TGTGCCAGCAGCTCCCAAAATACAGGTCATCAGTACTTC. Combining the CDR3 with reference TRBV11-3 and TRBJ2-4 gives the whole variable domain EAGVVQSPRYKIIEKKQPVAFWCNPISGHNTLYWYLQNLGQGPELLIRYENEEAVDDSQLPKDRFSAERLKGVDSTLKIQPAELGDSAVYLCASSSQNTGHQYFGAGTRLSVL.

This clonotype was picked up many times. V and J are TRBV6-5 and TRBJ2-3, with D maybe TRBD1 (6 bases). V was trimmed by 2 bases and J by 3 bases, leaving 6 bases between them. CDR1 is MNHEY, CDR2 SVGAGI, per germline. There are 13 residues in the CDR3. The CDR3 region is CASSYQGTDTQYF. In nucleotides, the CDR3 is TGTGCCAGCAGTTACCAGGGGACAGATACGCAGTATTTT.

This clonotype was detected many times. The V call is TRBV20-1, the J call TRBJ2-2; 9 nucleotides line up with TRBD2. This CDR3 spans 15 amino acids. V shed 4 bases and J 4 bases; nucleotides not matched to a gene: 7. Looked up from germline, CDR1 is DFQATT and CDR2 is SNEGSKA (reference sequence). This CDR3 reads CSAIPGLASTGELFF. The CDR3 DNA sequence: TGCAGTGCTATCCCGGGACTAGCTTCCACCGGGGAGCTGTTTTTT.

This clonotype appeared many times. The J gene is TRBJ2-3, the V gene TRBV20-1, with a weak D call TRBD2 (5 bases). V was cut by 3 bases and J by 2 bases, with 12 bases left in between. The germline V gene has CDR1 DFQATT and CDR2 SNEGSKA (reference sequence). The CDR3 is 14 residues long. CDR3 sequence: CSARDSANTDTQYF. The CDR3 bases are TGCAGTGCTAGGGATAGCGCTAACACAGATACGCAGTATTTT.

This clonotype was seen only a few times. The rearrangement uses TRBV9 and TRBJ2-3; unclear D gene. The CDR3 has 12 residues. The germline V gene encodes CDR1 SGDLS and CDR2 YYNGEE. Trimming pared 0 bases from V and 4 bases from J, leaving 3 bases between. Here the CDR3 DNA reads TGTGCCAGCAGCGTAGTCGCAGATACGCAGTATTTT. Amino acid sequence: CASSVVADTQYF.

In its sample, this clonotype was seen many times. The gene calls are TRBV11-3 and TRBJ2-1, with D maybe TRBD2 (6 bases). Trimming removed 3 bases at V and 0 bases at J, with 9 bases between. The CDR3 sequence is 15 residues long. Germline V gene sequence: CDR1 SGHNT, CDR2 YENEEA. The DNA of the CDR3 is TGTGCCAGCAGCTTCGGGGGAGTCTCCTACAATGAGCAGTTCTTC. Translated: CASSFGGVSYNEQFF.

In its sample, this clonotype was seen many times. The chain employs TRBV12-3 or TRBV12-4 and TRBJ2-7; 11 bases fit TRBD2. The CDR3 loop spans 14 amino acids. V was pared by 4 bases and J by 6 bases, with 5 bases of the junction left unmatched. The CDR3 protein is CASSSVLAGGEQYF. In DNA, the CDR3 is TGTGCCAGCAGTTCAGTCCTAGCGGGAGGCGAGCAGTACTTC.